This entry describes one T cell receptor (beta chain). TCRdb itself ran the RT-PCR reads through MiXCR, one entry per CDR3 protein. The data show just under 550,000 distinct CDR3 sequences, under 30% seen once. The V end was cut by 4 bases, the J end by 7 bases, with 12 bases between. Germline V gene lookup returns CDR1 KGHDR and CDR2 SFDVKD. This CDR3 region has 13 residues. The data originate from a study of response to subunit inactivated influenza vaccine. These same data were also listed under a study on T cells expressing NK-cell markers. That paper states: Generation of TCR beta cDNA was performed by 5'RACE template switching incorporating UMIs. HCMV seropositivity characterized seven of the eight sequenced donors, and seronegativity one. The dominant NKG2C+ clonotypes represented about 1.0-7.0% of CD8+ T cells in six or seven donors. Dominance of the CD3+CD56-NKG2C+ fraction by these clonotypes also held in a handful of donors. Expanded NKG2C+ T cell clones had unclear HCMV specificity.

The input for sequencing was CD4+ T cells sorted from PBMCs, taken approximately 13 days after vaccination. The chain carries TRBV24-1 and TRBJ1-2; D remains unclear. This clonotype originated in a man in his fifties or sixties who received an inactivated influenza vaccine. In DNA, the CDR3 is TGTGCCACCAGTGACGAGGGTTATGGTGGCTACACCTTC. Residues: CATSDEGYGGYTF.